This T cell receptor (beta chain) was sequenced for a study of blood T cell repertoires in COVID-19. Study information: Spain, Italy and the United States supplied samples that represented acute and convalescent COVID-19. T cells, B-cell-depleted T cells, or PBMCs provided the cDNA or gDNA that served as material.

Trimming took 1 base from V and 3 from J, leaving 13 bases between them. CDR1 and CDR2 (germline): MGHRA, YSYEKL. This CDR3 has 15 amino acids. The authors' processing: Reference gene primer amplification yielded estimated nucleated cell counts. Measured with immunoSEQ multiplex PCR; TCRdb has only the in-frame clones, and not every one. V and J calls and clone size come straight from that table; D and trimming were deduced from the DNA. The table shows roughly 380,000 clones, with approximately 89% occurring only once. Seattle patients were enrolled during active infection and followed longitudinally.

The specimen sequenced was peripheral blood. The chain combines TRBV4-1 with TRBJ2-7; possible D gene TRBD1, 5 bases. The sequence came from a woman between 55 and 75 years old with COVID-19, enrolled during active disease. CDR3 residues: CASSQVGDSFYEQYF. In nucleotides, the CDR3 is TGCGCCAGCAGCCAAGTCGGAGACAGTTTCTACGAGCAGTACTTC.